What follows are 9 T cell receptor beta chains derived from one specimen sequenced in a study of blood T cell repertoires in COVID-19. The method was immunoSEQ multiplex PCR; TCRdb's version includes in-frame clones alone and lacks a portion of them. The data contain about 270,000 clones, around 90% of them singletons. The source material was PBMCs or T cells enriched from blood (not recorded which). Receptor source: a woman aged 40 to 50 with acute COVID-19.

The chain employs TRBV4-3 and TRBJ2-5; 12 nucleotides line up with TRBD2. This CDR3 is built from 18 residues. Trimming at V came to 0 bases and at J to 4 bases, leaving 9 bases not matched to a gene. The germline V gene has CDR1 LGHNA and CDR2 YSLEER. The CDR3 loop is CASSQDRVLAGGGETQYF. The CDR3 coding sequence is TGCGCCAGCAGCCAAGATCGGGTACTAGCGGGAGGTGGAGAGACCCAGTACTTC.

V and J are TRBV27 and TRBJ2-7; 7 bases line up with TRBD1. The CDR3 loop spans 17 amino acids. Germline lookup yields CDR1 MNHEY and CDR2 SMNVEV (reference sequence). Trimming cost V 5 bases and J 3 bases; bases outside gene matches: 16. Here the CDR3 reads CASSLYSRQGRGYEQYF. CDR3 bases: TGTGCCAGCAGTCTCTACTCACGACAGGGTAGAGGCTACGAGCAGTACTTC.

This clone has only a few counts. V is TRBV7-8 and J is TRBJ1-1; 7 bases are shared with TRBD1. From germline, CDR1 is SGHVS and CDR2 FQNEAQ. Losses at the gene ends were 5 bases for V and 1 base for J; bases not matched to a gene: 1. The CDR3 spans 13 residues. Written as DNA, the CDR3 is TGTGCCAGCAGCCGACAGGGGAACACTGAAGCTTTCTTT. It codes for CASSRQGNTEAFF.

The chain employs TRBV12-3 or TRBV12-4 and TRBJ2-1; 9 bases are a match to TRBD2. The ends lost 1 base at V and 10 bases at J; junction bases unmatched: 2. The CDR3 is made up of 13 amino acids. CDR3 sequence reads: CASSLVLAGEQFF. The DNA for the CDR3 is TGTGCCAGCAGTTTAGTCCTAGCGGGGGAGCAGTTCTTC.

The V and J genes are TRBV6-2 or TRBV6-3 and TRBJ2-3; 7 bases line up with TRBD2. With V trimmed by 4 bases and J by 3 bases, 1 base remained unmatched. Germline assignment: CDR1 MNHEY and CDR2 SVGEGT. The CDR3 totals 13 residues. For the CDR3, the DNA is TGTGCCAGCAGTTTACTAGCGACAGATACGCAGTATTTT. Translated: CASSLLATDTQYF.

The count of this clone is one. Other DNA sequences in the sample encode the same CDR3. This CDR3 reads CASSFSRNTEAFF. The CDR3 nucleotides read TGTGCCAGCAGTTTTAGCCGGAACACTGAAGCTTTCTTT. V gene TRBV11-3 combines with J gene TRBJ1-1; D uncertain. This CDR3 contains 13 residues. Germline-derived CDR1 and CDR2 are SGHNT and YENEEA. Trimming took off 6 bases at V and 1 base at J, with 9 bases between the two ends.

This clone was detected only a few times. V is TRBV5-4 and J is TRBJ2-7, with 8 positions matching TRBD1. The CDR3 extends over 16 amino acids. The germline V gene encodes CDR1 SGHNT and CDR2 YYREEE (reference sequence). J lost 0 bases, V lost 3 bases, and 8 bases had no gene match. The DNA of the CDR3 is TGTGCCAGCAGCTCCGCCGGGACAGGCCTCTCCTACGAGCAGTACTTC. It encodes CASSSAGTGLSYEQYF. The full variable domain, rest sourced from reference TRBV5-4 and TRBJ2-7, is ETGVTQSPTHLIKTRGQQVTLRCSSQSGHNTVSWYQQALGQGPQFIFQYYREEENGRGNFPPRFSGLQFPNYSSELNVNALELDDSALYLCASSSAGTGLSYEQYFGPGTRLTVT.

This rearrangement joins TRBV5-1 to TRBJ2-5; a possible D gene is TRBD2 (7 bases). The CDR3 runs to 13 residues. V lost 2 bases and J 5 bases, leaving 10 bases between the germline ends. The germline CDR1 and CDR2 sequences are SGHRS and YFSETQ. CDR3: CASSLQGGETQYF. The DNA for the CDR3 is TGCGCCAGCAGCTTACAGGGAGGGGAGACCCAGTACTTC.

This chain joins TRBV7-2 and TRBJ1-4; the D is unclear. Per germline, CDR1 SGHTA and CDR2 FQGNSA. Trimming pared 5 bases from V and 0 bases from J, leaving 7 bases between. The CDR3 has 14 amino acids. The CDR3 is CASSPSATNEKLFF. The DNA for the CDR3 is TGTGCCAGCAGCCCCTCCGCAACTAATGAAAAACTGTTTTTT.